These T cell receptor beta chains were read from a single sample in a study of graft-versus-host responses after intestinal transplantation. The repertoire was sequenced with immunoSEQ multiplex PCR; TCRdb's copy has only in-frame clones and lacks some. The repertoire consists of roughly 99,000 clones, with 87% occurring once and the leading ten covering about 0.75%. These TCRs are of unknown antigen specificity. The starting material was unstimulated CD4+ T cells sorted from spleen or lymph node cells, obtained before transplant. These receptors were taken from a human donor who was the organ donor for an intestinal transplant. CDR3s include the opening cysteine and the closing phenylalanine or tryptophan. A D gene is named only where the DNA matches it firmly. Only part of the rows carry a size: once, few, many, or a class if the clone is expanded.

d_gene | j_gene | abundance | v_gene | CDR3nt | CDR3aa
. | TRBJ1-4 | . | TRBV19 | TGTGCCAGTACTCTAAGGGCCCCTCGCGGGGAAAAACTGTTTTTT | CASTLRAPRGEKLFF
. | TRBJ1-2 | once | TRBV30 | TGTGCCTGGACGGCAGGGTTTAACTATGGCTACACCTTC | CAWTAGFNYGYTF
. | TRBJ1-1 | . | TRBV18 | TGTGCCAGCTCACCGGGAGGGTTGAACACTGAAGCTTTCTTT | CASSPGGLNTEAFF
. | TRBJ1-2 | . | TRBV6-5 | TGTGCCAGCAGGCCCAGGGAAAACTATGGCTACACCTTC | CASRPRENYGYTF
. | TRBJ1-6 | . | TRBV27 | TGTGCCAGCAGTTTAAAAAAGCCTAGCTCCTATAATTCACCCCTCCACTTT | CASSLKKPSSYNSPLHF
. | TRBJ1-2 | . | TRBV2 | TGTGCCAGCATAGAAGGGCGGGGTTCTTTCTATGGCTACACCTTC | CASIEGRGSFYGYTF
. | TRBJ2-7 | . | TRBV5-4 | TGTGCCAGCAGCCGAGACACCGGGACAAACTACGAGCAGTACTTC | CASSRDTGTNYEQYF
TRBD1 | TRBJ2-7 | . | TRBV18 | TGTGCCAGCTCACCCCTCGGGACAGGGTCCTACGAGCAGTACTTC | CASSPLGTGSYEQYF
. | TRBJ1-1 | . | TRBV6-5 | TGTGCCAGCAGTGAAAGGCCGAACACTGAAGCTTTCTTT | CASSERPNTEAFF
TRBD1 | TRBJ1-5 | . | TRBV29-1 | TGCAGCGTTACAGGGGAAGGTCAGCCCCAGCATTTT | CSVTGEGQPQHF
TRBD1 | TRBJ1-2 | . | TRBV30 | TGTGCCTGGAAAGTAGACAGGGAGGTAAATGGCTACACCTTC | CAWKVDREVNGYTF
TRBD1 | TRBJ2-7 | . | TRBV6-1 | TGTGCCAGCAGGGCCGGGACAGGCTTATACGAGCAGTACTTC | CASRAGTGLYEQYF
. | TRBJ2-5 | . | TRBV27 | TGTGCCAGCAAAGCAGGGGAGGAGACCCAGTACTTC | CASKAGEETQYF
. | TRBJ1-2 | . | TRBV7-9 | TGTGCCAGCAGCCCTGGACCAGCTAACTATGGCTACACCTTC | CASSPGPANYGYTF
. | TRBJ2-1 | . | TRBV29-1 | TGCAGCGTTGAAAGTCCCGGGAAGGGCTCCTACAATGAGCAGTTCTTC | CSVESPGKGSYNEQFF
. | TRBJ2-3 | . | TRBV6-1 | TGTGCCAGCAGTGGTTCGCAGGGTCGAACAGATACGCAGTATTTT | CASSGSQGRTDTQYF
. | TRBJ2-3 | . | TRBV5-1 | TGCGCCAGCAGCTTGGGTTCCGGGGGTGGCACAGATACGCAGTATTTT | CASSLGSGGGTDTQYF
. | TRBJ1-1 | . | TRBV11-3 | TGTGCCAGCAGCCCCTTTGCTGAAGCTTTCTTT | CASSPFAEAFF
TRBD1 | TRBJ2-6 | . | TRBV30 | TGTGCCTGGACCTCAGGGGGCTGGGTGGATAGGGCCAACGTCCTGACTTTC | CAWTSGGWVDRANVLTF
. | TRBJ1-2 | . | TRBV5-6 | TGTGCCAGCAGCTTGCTTTTTAGTACAGGCTACTATGGCTACACCTTC | CASSLLFSTGYYGYTF
. | TRBJ1-3 | . | TRBV4-1 | TGCGCCAGCAGCCATCGCGGCGGGACAGGAAACACCATATATTTT | CASSHRGGTGNTIYF
TRBD1 | TRBJ2-3 | . | TRBV7-2 | TGTGCCAGCAGCTTAAGAAGACAGGGGGCAACAGATACGCAGTATTTT | CASSLRRQGATDTQYF
TRBD1 | TRBJ2-7 | . | TRBV6-1 | TGTGCCAGCAGGGGGACAGGGTGGACGGGAGAGCAGTACTTC | CASRGTGWTGEQYF
. | TRBJ1-4 | few | TRBV15 | TGTGCCACCAGCAGACGATCTGAAAAACTGTTTTTT | CATSRRSEKLFF
TRBD1 | TRBJ2-7 | . | TRBV5-1 | TGCGCCAGCAGCTTCAGCAGGGGGCGAACCTACGAGCAGTACTTC | CASSFSRGRTYEQYF
. | TRBJ1-6 | . | TRBV7-2 | TGTGCCAGCAGCTTAGCTCCTCCGGGGACCAATTCACCCCTCCACTTT | CASSLAPPGTNSPLHF
. | TRBJ1-1 | . | TRBV6-4 | TGTGCCAGCAGTGACTCCCCAGGGAAGACGGTGAACACTGAAGCTTTCTTT | CASSDSPGKTVNTEAFF
TRBD1 | TRBJ2-5 | . | TRBV5-6 | TGTGCCAGCAGCCGCCCGGGACAGGGGGCAGAGACCCAGTACTTC | CASSRPGQGAETQYF
. | TRBJ2-1 | . | TRBV6-5 | TGTGCCAGCAGTAATCGGAGGGTATCGAACAATGAGCAGTTCTTC | CASSNRRVSNNEQFF
. | TRBJ1-2 | . | TRBV15 | TGTGCCACCAGCAGAGATCAGTCCTTTTTGGGGGATGGCTACACCTTC | CATSRDQSFLGDGYTF
. | TRBJ2-7 | . | TRBV11-2 | TGTGCCAGCAGTCCTGAAGGGGGACTGTCCTACGAGCAGTACTTC | CASSPEGGLSYEQYF
TRBD2 | TRBJ2-1 | . | TRBV7-2 | TGTGCCAGCAGCTTAGTAGGGACTAGCGGGGGGAATGAGCAGTTCTTC | CASSLVGTSGGNEQFF
TRBD1 | TRBJ1-1 | . | TRBV4-2 | TGTGCCAGCAGCCTTGACCCCGGGACAGGTAACGGGAACACTGAAGCTTTCTTT | CASSLDPGTGNGNTEAFF
. | TRBJ2-7 | . | TRBV28 | TGTGCCAGCCGCGGCCTACCCTCCTACGAGCAGTACTTC | CASRGLPSYEQYF